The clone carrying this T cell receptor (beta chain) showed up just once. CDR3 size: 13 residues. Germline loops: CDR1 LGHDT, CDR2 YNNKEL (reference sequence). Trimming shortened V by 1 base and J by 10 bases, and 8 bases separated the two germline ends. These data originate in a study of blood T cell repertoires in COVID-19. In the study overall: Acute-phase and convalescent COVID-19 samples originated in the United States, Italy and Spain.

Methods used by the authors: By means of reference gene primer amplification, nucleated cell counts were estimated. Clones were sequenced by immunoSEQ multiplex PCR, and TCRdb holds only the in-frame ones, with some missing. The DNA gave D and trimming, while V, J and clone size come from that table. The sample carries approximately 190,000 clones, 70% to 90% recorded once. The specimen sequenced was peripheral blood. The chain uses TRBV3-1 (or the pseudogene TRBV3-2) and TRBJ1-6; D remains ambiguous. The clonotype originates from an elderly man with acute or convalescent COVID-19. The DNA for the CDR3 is TGTGCCAGCAGCCAAGGAGGTGCGTCACCCCTCCACTTT. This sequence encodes CASSQGGASPLHF.